This entry concerns a single TCR beta chain. These data are taken from a study of control samples from healthy donors and cancer patients. This CDR3 has 15 residues. V lost 0 bases to trimming and J lost 4 bases, with 10 bases between them. Germline V gene data show CDR1 as LGHNA and CDR2 as YSLEER. Profiled with immunoSEQ multiplex PCR; TCRdb holds only in-frame clones, not every one. The sample consists of some 200,000 clones, about 94% of them appearing once. V and J are TRBV4-3 and TRBJ1-3; D is unresolved. Sequencing was done on a sample of blood. The clonotype originates from a man between 45 and 60 years old in good health. The CDR3 here is CASSQEWVGGNTIYF. In DNA, the CDR3 is TGCGCCAGCAGCCAAGAATGGGTTGGCGGAAACACCATATATTTT.